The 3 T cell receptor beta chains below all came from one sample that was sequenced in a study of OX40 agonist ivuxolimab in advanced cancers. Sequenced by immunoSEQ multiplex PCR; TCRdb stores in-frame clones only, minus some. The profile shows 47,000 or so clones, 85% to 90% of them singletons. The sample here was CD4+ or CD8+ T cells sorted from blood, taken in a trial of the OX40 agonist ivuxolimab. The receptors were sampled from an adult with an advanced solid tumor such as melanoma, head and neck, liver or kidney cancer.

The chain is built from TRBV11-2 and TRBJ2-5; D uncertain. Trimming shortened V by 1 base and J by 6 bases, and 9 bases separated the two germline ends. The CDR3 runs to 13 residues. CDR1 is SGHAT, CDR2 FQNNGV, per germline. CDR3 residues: CASSLGAEKTQYF. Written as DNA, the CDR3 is TGTGCCAGCAGCTTAGGGGCGGAAAAGACCCAGTACTTC.

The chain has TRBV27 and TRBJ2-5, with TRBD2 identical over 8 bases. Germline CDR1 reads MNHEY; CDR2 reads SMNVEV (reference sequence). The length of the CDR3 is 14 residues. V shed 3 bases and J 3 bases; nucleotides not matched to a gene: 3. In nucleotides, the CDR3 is TGTGCCAGCAGTTTTAGCGGGGTAAAAGAGACCCAGTACTTC. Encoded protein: CASSFSGVKETQYF.

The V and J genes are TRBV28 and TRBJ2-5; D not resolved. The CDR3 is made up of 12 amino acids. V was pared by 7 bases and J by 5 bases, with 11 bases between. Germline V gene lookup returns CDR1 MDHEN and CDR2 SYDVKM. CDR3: CASTDNTETQYF. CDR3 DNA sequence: TGTGCCAGCACCGATAATACGGAGACCCAGTACTTC.